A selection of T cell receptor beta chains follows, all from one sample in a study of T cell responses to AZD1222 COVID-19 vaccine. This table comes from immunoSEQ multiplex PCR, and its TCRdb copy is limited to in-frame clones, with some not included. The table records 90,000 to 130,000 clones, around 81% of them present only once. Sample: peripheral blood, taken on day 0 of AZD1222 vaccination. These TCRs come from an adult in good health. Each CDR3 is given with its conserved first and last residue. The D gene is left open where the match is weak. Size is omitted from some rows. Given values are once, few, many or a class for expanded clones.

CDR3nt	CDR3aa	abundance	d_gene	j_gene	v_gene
TGTGCCAGCAGTCTGGGACAGGGTTCAGATTCACCCCTCCACTTT	CASSLGQGSDSPLHF	medium-sized	TRBD1	TRBJ1-6	TRBV28
TGTGCCAGCAGCGCTCCATCCCCCCACGGCGGCTACACCTTC	CASSAPSPHGGYTF	.	.	TRBJ1-2	TRBV9
TGTGCCAGCAGCTCTTGGGGTGTCTACGAGCAGTACTTC	CASSSWGVYEQYF	.	.	TRBJ2-7	TRBV12-3/TRBV12-4
TGTGCCAGCAGCTATTTTAGCAATCAGCCCCAGCATTTT	CASSYFSNQPQHF	.	.	TRBJ1-5	TRBV7-2
TGTGCCAGCAAACAGGGTTATGGGGGAGAGACCCAGTACTTC	CASKQGYGGETQYF	.	.	TRBJ2-5	TRBV6-5
TGTGCCAGCAGTTTACCCCTGGGTGGAAACACCATATATTTT	CASSLPLGGNTIYF	.	.	TRBJ1-3	TRBV6-1
TGTGCCAGCAGCTTAGTATGGAGCGGAGCCCTTCTAGCCAAAAACATTCAGTACTTC	CASSLVWSGALLAKNIQYF	.	.	TRBJ2-4	TRBV7-9
TGTGCCAGCAGCCCCACCTGGGGGGGCGAAAAACTGTTTTTT	CASSPTWGGEKLFF	.	.	TRBJ1-4	TRBV3-1/TRBV3-2
TGTGCCAGCAGCCGACTAGCGGGGGCGGGAGATACGCAGTATTTT	CASSRLAGAGDTQYF	few	TRBD2	TRBJ2-3	TRBV3-1/TRBV3-2
TGTGCCAGCAGTTCCGGCTTTGGGGGGGACATTCAGTACTTC	CASSSGFGGDIQYF	.	TRBD2	TRBJ2-4	TRBV28
TGTGCCAGCAGCGGAGATAACGGGAATCAGCCCCAGCATTTT	CASSGDNGNQPQHF	.	.	TRBJ1-5	TRBV3-1/TRBV3-2
TGCGCCAGCAGTGAGGTGCTCACTGAAGCTTTCTTT	CASSEVLTEAFF	.	.	TRBJ1-1	TRBV10-2
TGTGCCATCACTCGACAGGAGAACACTGAAGCTTTCTTT	CAITRQENTEAFF	few	.	TRBJ1-1	TRBV2
TGTGCCAGCAGCGAACAGCCCCAGCATTTT	CASSEQPQHF	.	.	TRBJ1-5	TRBV21-1
TGTGCCAGCAGTGAACTCAGGGGGGGCAATCAGCCCCAGCATTTT	CASSELRGGNQPQHF	.	TRBD1	TRBJ1-5	TRBV6-1
TGTGCCAGCAGCTCCCTCGGTAATCCGGACTCCTACGAGCAGTACTTC	CASSSLGNPDSYEQYF	.	.	TRBJ2-7	TRBV7-9
TGTGCCAGCAGCCAGCGACAGGGAAACATTCAGTACTTC	CASSQRQGNIQYF	.	TRBD1	TRBJ2-4	TRBV14
TGTGCCAGCAGTTCCGGGGACAGGGCCCGGGATACGCAGTATTTT	CASSSGDRARDTQYF	few	TRBD1	TRBJ2-3	TRBV28
TGCGCCAGCAGCCCTGGGGGACAGGGCCGCACCGGGGAGCTGTTTTTT	CASSPGGQGRTGELFF	once	TRBD1	TRBJ2-2	TRBV5-1
TGTGCCAGCAGTTTCGGGACAGGGGCGTCTCAGCCCCAGCATTTT	CASSFGTGASQPQHF	.	TRBD1	TRBJ1-5	TRBV6-5
TGTGCCAGCTCAGCCAGGGGCTCCTCTGGAAACACCATATATTTT	CASSARGSSGNTIYF	.	.	TRBJ1-3	TRBV18
TGCGCCAGCAGCTTAGGGGGCGCCTTGGGAGAAAAACTGTTTTTT	CASSLGGALGEKLFF	.	TRBD1	TRBJ1-4	TRBV5-1
TGCGCCAGCGGCTGGGGGACTGTGGGGAATCAGCCCCAGCATTTT	CASGWGTVGNQPQHF	.	.	TRBJ1-5	TRBV10-2
TGTGCCAGCAGCTTAGCTGGTCAGGGCAACACCGGGGAGCTGTTTTTT	CASSLAGQGNTGELFF	few	.	TRBJ2-2	TRBV11-2
TGTGCCAGCCGTATGACAGGGATGAATACGCAGTATTTT	CASRMTGMNTQYF	.	TRBD1	TRBJ2-3	TRBV27
TGTGCCAGCAGCTTGGGGACAGGGCACGAAAAACTGTTTTTT	CASSLGTGHEKLFF	.	TRBD1	TRBJ1-4	TRBV7-9
TGTGCCAGCAGCCAAGATCCGAGGCATAGTGCAGATACGCAGTATTTT	CASSQDPRHSADTQYF	.	.	TRBJ2-3	TRBV3-1/TRBV3-2
TGTGCCACCCAAGGGGGCTACGAGCAGTACTTC	CATQGGYEQYF	.	.	TRBJ2-7	TRBV11-1
TGCGCCAGCACGACAGTCCCCTACGGAAACACCATATATTTT	CASTTVPYGNTIYF	.	.	TRBJ1-3	TRBV5-1
TGCGCCAGCAGCCAAGAGTCCACTGGAGAAGGAGCGGGGGAGCAGTACTTC	CASSQESTGEGAGEQYF	.	TRBD2	TRBJ2-7	TRBV4-3
TGCGCCAGCAGCTTGGCCCTAGCGGGCTCCACAGATACGCAGTATTTT	CASSLALAGSTDTQYF	few	TRBD2	TRBJ2-3	TRBV5-1
TGTGCCAGTAGTCCCATTCCAGGGTGGACTAACTATGGCTACACCTTC	CASSPIPGWTNYGYTF	.	.	TRBJ1-2	TRBV19
TGTGCCACCAGCAGAGAAGGTACCTCTGGGGCCAACGTCCTGACTTTC	CATSREGTSGANVLTF	once	.	TRBJ2-6	TRBV15
TGTGCCAGCAGCAACCGGGACAGGTCAGCCTACGAGCAGTACTTC	CASSNRDRSAYEQYF	.	TRBD1	TRBJ2-7	TRBV5-4
TGTGCCAGCAGCCAATTCGTCCAGCCTGAAGCTTTCTTT	CASSQFVQPEAFF	.	.	TRBJ1-1	TRBV16
TGTGCCAGCAGGATTAGGGCTCCCGGGGCCAACGTCCTGACTTTC	CASRIRAPGANVLTF	.	.	TRBJ2-6	TRBV6-5
TGTGCCAGCAGCCTCCATGACAATCAGCCCCAGCATTTT	CASSLHDNQPQHF	.	.	TRBJ1-5	TRBV12-3/TRBV12-4
TGTGCCAGCAGTACCCCGACAGGGACGAACACTGAAGCTTTCTTT	CASSTPTGTNTEAFF	.	TRBD1	TRBJ1-1	TRBV28
TGTGCCAGCAGTTATGGGGCTATCCAGCCCCAGCATTTT	CASSYGAIQPQHF	.	.	TRBJ1-5	TRBV6-2/TRBV6-3
TGTGCCAGCAGCTTGGTGGGCAGTAGGAATGGAGAGACCCAGTACTTC	CASSLVGSRNGETQYF	.	.	TRBJ2-5	TRBV5-4
TGTGCCAGCAGGACAGGGGTCAACACTGAAGCTTTCTTT	CASRTGVNTEAFF	.	TRBD1	TRBJ1-1	TRBV6-5
TGTGCCAGCAGGTGGTCTAACGGGGGAGAAGCTTTCTTT	CASRWSNGGEAFF	.	.	TRBJ1-1	TRBV2